This is a list of T cell receptor beta chains from one sample in a study of T-cell memory formation after mild COVID-19. Each CDR3 protein gets one entry after TCRdb re-called the 5' RACE reads with MiXCR. The sample gives under 600,000 distinct CDR3 sequences, roughly 21% of which show up once; 7% to 9% is in the top ten. Sequenced sample: PBMCs or a T cell subset sorted from them (not recorded which). These receptors were obtained from an adult woman who had mild COVID-19 (a few samples of this study predate the infection). Cell type and time point are not known. Both conserved end residues are part of each CDR3. Each record gives: CDR3 protein, CDR3 DNA, J gene, D gene, clone size, V gene. The D gene is left open where the match is weak. Size tells how often a clone was seen (once, few, many) or the class of an expanded clone, and some rows leave it out.

CDR3 protein: CATSGILPGQDTQYF
CDR3 DNA: TGTGCCACCAGTGGTATCCTCCCGGGACAAGATACGCAGTATTTT
J gene: TRBJ2-3
D gene: .
clone size: .
V gene: TRBV24-1

CDR3 protein: CASRLKWGGSYNEQFF
CDR3 DNA: TGTGCAAGTCGCTTAAAGTGGGGGGGCTCCTACAATGAGCAGTTCTTC
J gene: TRBJ2-1
D gene: .
clone size: .
V gene: TRBV12-2

CDR3 protein: CASSQALGGVSSYEQYF
CDR3 DNA: TGCGCCAGCAGCCAAGCGTTAGGTGGGGTAAGCTCCTACGAGCAGTACTTC
J gene: TRBJ2-7
D gene: .
clone size: few
V gene: TRBV4-1

CDR3 protein: CASSLSQITEAFF
CDR3 DNA: TGCGCCAGCAGCTTGTCGCAAATCACTGAAGCTTTCTTT
J gene: TRBJ1-1
D gene: .
clone size: .
V gene: TRBV5-1

CDR3 protein: CASSLDRYNYGYTF
CDR3 DNA: TGTGCCAGCAGTTTAGACAGATATAACTATGGCTACACCTTC
J gene: TRBJ1-2
D gene: .
clone size: .
V gene: TRBV27

CDR3 protein: CASSAKLLTGELFF
CDR3 DNA: TGTGCCAGCAGTGCCAAACTCCTGACCGGGGAGCTGTTTTTT
J gene: TRBJ2-2
D gene: .
clone size: .
V gene: TRBV6-6

CDR3 protein: CASSLGQGMAAYEQYF
CDR3 DNA: TGTGCCAGCAGCTTGGGACAGGGTATGGCAGCCTACGAGCAGTACTTC
J gene: TRBJ2-7
D gene: TRBD1
clone size: .
V gene: TRBV5-6

CDR3 protein: CASSLVYEQYF
CDR3 DNA: TGTGCCAGCAGCTTAGTCTACGAGCAGTACTTC
J gene: TRBJ2-7
D gene: .
clone size: many
V gene: TRBV7-9

CDR3 protein: CASSLDPSGGYEQYF
CDR3 DNA: TGCGCCAGCAGCTTGGATCCTAGCGGGGGCTACGAGCAGTACTTC
J gene: TRBJ2-7
D gene: TRBD2
clone size: many
V gene: TRBV5-1

CDR3 protein: CASRRRQGSEKLFF
CDR3 DNA: TGTGCCAGCAGGAGGAGACAGGGGTCTGAAAAACTGTTTTTT
J gene: TRBJ1-4
D gene: TRBD1
clone size: .
V gene: TRBV11-2

CDR3 protein: CATSDLGQGANNEQFF
CDR3 DNA: TGTGCCACCAGTGATTTGGGACAGGGGGCGAACAATGAGCAGTTCTTC
J gene: TRBJ2-1
D gene: TRBD1
clone size: few
V gene: TRBV24-1

CDR3 protein: CASSLLRGSADTQYF
CDR3 DNA: TGTGCCAGCAGCTTACTCAGGGGATCAGCAGATACGCAGTATTTT
J gene: TRBJ2-3
D gene: .
clone size: .
V gene: TRBV7-2

CDR3 protein: CASTWTGLSTEAFF
CDR3 DNA: TGTGCCAGCACCTGGACAGGGTTGAGCACTGAAGCTTTCTTT
J gene: TRBJ1-1
D gene: TRBD1
clone size: few
V gene: TRBV6-1

CDR3 protein: CASSPQGGTFSYNEQFF
CDR3 DNA: TGTGCCAGTAGTCCCCAGGGGGGGACCTTCTCCTACAATGAGCAGTTCTTC
J gene: TRBJ2-1
D gene: .
clone size: .
V gene: TRBV19

CDR3 protein: CASGGTSSGAFF
CDR3 DNA: TGTGCCAGCGGAGGGACATCTTCGGGGGCTTTCTTT
J gene: TRBJ1-1
D gene: .
clone size: many
V gene: TRBV25-1

CDR3 protein: CASSFFGVGDRGLDEQFF
CDR3 DNA: TGTGCCAGCAGCTTCTTCGGAGTGGGGGACAGGGGTTTGGATGAGCAGTTCTTC
J gene: TRBJ2-1
D gene: TRBD1
clone size: .
V gene: TRBV7-8

CDR3 protein: CSAVLLAGVADTQYF
CDR3 DNA: TGCAGTGCCGTATTACTAGCGGGAGTAGCTGATACGCAGTATTTT
J gene: TRBJ2-3
D gene: TRBD2
clone size: .
V gene: TRBV20-1

CDR3 protein: CATSRDWGQNLNTEAFF
CDR3 DNA: TGTGCCACCAGCAGAGATTGGGGACAAAACCTGAACACTGAAGCTTTCTTT
J gene: TRBJ1-1
D gene: .
clone size: .
V gene: TRBV15

CDR3 protein: CASSLGNTIYF
CDR3 DNA: TGTGCCAGCAGCCTCGGAAACACCATATATTTT
J gene: TRBJ1-3
D gene: .
clone size: many
V gene: TRBV9

CDR3 protein: CASSRGYYSNQPQHF
CDR3 DNA: TGTGCCAGCAGCCGGGGATATTATAGCAATCAGCCCCAGCATTTT
J gene: TRBJ1-5
D gene: .
clone size: .
V gene: TRBV3-1

CDR3 protein: CASSVSGGADTQYF
CDR3 DNA: TGTGCCAGCAGTGTGAGCGGGGGGGCGGATACGCAGTATTTT
J gene: TRBJ2-3
D gene: TRBD2
clone size: few
V gene: TRBV6-1

CDR3 protein: CSALGGAGGSETQYF
CDR3 DNA: TGCAGTGCCCTGGGTGGCGCGGGAGGATCGGAGACCCAGTACTTC
J gene: TRBJ2-5
D gene: TRBD2
clone size: few
V gene: TRBV20-1

CDR3 protein: CASSPPVRTSGRWTEQFF
CDR3 DNA: TGTGCCAGCTCACCACCGGTTCGAACTAGCGGGAGGTGGACTGAGCAGTTCTTC
J gene: TRBJ2-1
D gene: TRBD2
clone size: few
V gene: TRBV18